This TCR beta chain was identified in a study of T cell responses to AZD1222 COVID-19 vaccine. Of note for this clone: The antigen is undetermined.

Data came from immunoSEQ multiplex PCR; TCRdb stores just in-frame clones and leaves some out. The table shows under 85,000 clones, with approximately 86% occurring only once. Overall study results and limits: Two doses of AZD1222 preceded a rise in Spike-specific TCR breadth and depth.

Here the sequenced sample was peripheral blood, taken on day 0 of MenACWY control vaccination. This clonotype originated in an adult in good health.

The CDR3 coding sequence is TGTGCCAGCAGCGGCTCCTACGAGCAGTACTTC. Its protein product is CASSGSYEQYF. The chain links TRBV11-1 to TRBJ2-7; D gene ambiguous. The V gene lost 5 bases and the J gene lost 0 bases, with 2 bases spanning the gap. Germline values: CDR1 SGHAT, CDR2 FQDESV (reference sequence). CDR3 length: 11 amino acids.